This T cell receptor beta chain appears in the sequencing data of a study of neoadjuvant anti-PD-1 for oral cavity cancer. Study details: Patients without progression received a fourth nivolumab dose around day 43, then surgical resection on days 50-56.

Study-level findings and limits: Post-nivolumab, blood T cell clonality was significantly elevated in non-responders.

J lost 5 bases, V lost 2 bases, and 5 bases had no gene match. CDR3 length: 15 amino acids. Germline CDR1 and CDR2: SGHKS and YYEKEE (reference sequence). Notes on this clone: Its antigen is currently unknown.

The table came from immunoSEQ multiplex PCR; TCRdb's copy has only in-frame clones and leaves some out. Of over 7,500 clones in the sample, roughly 66% were seen once. Time point indicated: after neoadjuvant nivolumab, at surgical resection. These newly diagnosed stage II-IVA oral cavity squamous cell carcinoma patients had no prior systemic or radiation treatment. No culture or expansion preceded analysis of these blood cells. The sequence was obtained from a person aged 35-79 years with oral cavity squamous cell carcinoma. The V gene is TRBV5-5, the J gene TRBJ2-3, with TRBD2 matching 10 bases. Sample: PBMCs, taken after nivolumab (anti-PD-1) treatment. The CDR3 bases are TGTGCCAGCAGCTTCGCTAGCGGGGGAGGAGATACGCAGTATTTT. Protein sequence: CASSFASGGGDTQYF.